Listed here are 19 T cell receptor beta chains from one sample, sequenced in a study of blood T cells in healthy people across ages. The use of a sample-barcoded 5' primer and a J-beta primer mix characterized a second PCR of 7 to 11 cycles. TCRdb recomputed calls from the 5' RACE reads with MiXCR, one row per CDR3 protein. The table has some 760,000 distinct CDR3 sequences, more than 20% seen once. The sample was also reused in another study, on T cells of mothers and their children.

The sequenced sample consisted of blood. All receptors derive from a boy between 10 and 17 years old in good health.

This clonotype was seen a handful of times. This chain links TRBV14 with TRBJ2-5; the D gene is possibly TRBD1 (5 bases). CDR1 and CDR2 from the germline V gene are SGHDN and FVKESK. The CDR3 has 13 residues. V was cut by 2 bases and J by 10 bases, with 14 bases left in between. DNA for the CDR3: TGTGCCAGCAGCCAAACGCCAGGGTTTGACCAGTACTTC. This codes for CASSQTPGFDQYF.

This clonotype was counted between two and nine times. The CDR3 sequence is CASSIRDIQYF. The CDR3 coding sequence is TGTGCCAGCAGTATCAGGGACATTCAGTACTTC. This chain connects TRBV12-3 or TRBV12-4 to TRBJ2-4; perhaps TRBD1 as D (5 bases). V gave up 5 bases and J gave up 8 bases, with 7 bases separating them. The CDR3 is made up of 11 amino acids.

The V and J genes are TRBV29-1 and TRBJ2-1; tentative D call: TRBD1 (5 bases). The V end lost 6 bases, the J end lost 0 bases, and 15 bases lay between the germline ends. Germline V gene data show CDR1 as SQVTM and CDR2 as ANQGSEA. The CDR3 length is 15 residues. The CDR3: CSVEPGISSYNEQFF. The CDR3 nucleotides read TGCAGCGTGGAACCAGGGATCAGCTCCTACAATGAGCAGTTCTTC.

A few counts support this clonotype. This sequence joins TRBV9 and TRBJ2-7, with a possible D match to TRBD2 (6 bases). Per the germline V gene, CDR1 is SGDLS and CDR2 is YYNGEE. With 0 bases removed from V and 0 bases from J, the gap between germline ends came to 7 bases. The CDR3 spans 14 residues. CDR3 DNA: TGTGCCAGCAGCGTAGGGCGGGACTCCTACGAGCAGTACTTC. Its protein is CASSVGRDSYEQYF. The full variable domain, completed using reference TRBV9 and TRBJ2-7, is DSGVTQTPKHLITATGQRVTLRCSPRSGDLSVYWYQQSLDQGLQFLIQYYNGEERAKGNILERFSAQQFPDLHSELNLSSLELGDSALYFCASSVGRDSYEQYFGPGTRLTVT.

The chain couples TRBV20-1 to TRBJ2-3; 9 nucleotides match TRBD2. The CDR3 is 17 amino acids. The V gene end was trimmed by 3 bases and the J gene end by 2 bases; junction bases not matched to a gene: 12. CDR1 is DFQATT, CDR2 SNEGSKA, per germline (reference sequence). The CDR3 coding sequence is TGCAGTGCTAGCCTAGCGGGGAGGCTTCTTTTCACAGATACGCAGTATTTT. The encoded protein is CSASLAGRLLFTDTQYF.

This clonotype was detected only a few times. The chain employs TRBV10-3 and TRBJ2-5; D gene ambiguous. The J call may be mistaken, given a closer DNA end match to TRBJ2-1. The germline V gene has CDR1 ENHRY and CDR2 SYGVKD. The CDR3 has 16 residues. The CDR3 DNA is TGTGCCATCAGTGTCGCCGACACCAGGAATTCGAATGAGCAGTTCTTC. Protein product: CAISVADTRNSNEQFF.

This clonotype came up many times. This chain's CDR3 is CASSDLETQYF. The CDR3 DNA reads TGCGCCAGCAGTGATCTAGAGACCCAGTACTTC. The V gene is TRBV10-2, the J gene TRBJ2-5; no firm D call. Germline CDR1 is WSHSY and CDR2 is SAAADI. V dropped 3 bases and J dropped 4 bases, with 3 bases sitting between them. The CDR3 totals 11 residues.

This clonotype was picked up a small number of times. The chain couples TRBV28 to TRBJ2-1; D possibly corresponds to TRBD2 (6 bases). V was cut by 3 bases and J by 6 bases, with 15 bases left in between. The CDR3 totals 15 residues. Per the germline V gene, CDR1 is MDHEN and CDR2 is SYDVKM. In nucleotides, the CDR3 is TGTGCCAGCAGTTTGCGGGACTCCACTCCCAATGAGCAGTTCTTC. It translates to CASSLRDSTPNEQFF. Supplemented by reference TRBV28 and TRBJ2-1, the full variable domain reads DVKVTQSSRYLVKRTGEKVFLECVQDMDHENMFWYRQDPGLGLRLIYFSYDVKMKEKGDIPEGYSVSREKKERFSLILESASTNQTSMYLCASSLRDSTPNEQFFGPGTRLTVL.

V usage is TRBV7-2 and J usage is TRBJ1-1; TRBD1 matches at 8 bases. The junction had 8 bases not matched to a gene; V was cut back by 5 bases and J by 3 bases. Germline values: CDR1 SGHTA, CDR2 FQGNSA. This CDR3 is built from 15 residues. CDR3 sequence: CASSPGQGWDTEAFF. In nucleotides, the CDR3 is TGTGCCAGCAGCCCTGGACAGGGATGGGACACTGAAGCTTTCTTT.

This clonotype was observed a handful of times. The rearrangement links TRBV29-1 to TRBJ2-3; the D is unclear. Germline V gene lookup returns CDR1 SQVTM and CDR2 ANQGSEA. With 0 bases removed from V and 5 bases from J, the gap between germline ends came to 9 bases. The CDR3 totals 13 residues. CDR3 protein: CSVEDEKLDTQYF. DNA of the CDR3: TGCAGCGTTGAAGACGAGAAATTAGATACGCAGTATTTT.

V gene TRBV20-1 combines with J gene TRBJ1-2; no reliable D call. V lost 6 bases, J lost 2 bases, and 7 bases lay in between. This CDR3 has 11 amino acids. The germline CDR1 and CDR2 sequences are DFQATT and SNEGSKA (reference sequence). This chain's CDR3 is CSASANYGYTF. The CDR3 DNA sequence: TGCAGTGCGAGCGCGAACTATGGCTACACCTTC.

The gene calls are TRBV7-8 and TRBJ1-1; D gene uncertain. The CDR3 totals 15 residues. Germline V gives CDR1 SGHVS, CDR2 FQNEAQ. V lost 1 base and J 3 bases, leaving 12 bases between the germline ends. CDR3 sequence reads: CASSLGREGYTEAFF. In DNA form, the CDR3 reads TGTGCCAGCAGCTTAGGACGGGAAGGGTACACTGAAGCTTTCTTT.

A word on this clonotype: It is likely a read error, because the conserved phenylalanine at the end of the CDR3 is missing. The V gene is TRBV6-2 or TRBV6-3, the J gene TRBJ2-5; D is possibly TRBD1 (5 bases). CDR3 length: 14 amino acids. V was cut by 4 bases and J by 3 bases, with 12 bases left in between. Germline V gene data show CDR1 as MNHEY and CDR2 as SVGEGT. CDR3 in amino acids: CASSSVLGEETQYS. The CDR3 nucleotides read TGTGCCAGCAGTTCCGTCCTAGGGGAAGAGACCCAGTACTCC.

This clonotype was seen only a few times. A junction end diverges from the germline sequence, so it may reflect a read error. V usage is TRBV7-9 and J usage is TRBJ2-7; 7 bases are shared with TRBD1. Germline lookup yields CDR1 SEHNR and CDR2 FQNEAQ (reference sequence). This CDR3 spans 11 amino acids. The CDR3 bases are TGTGCCAGCAGCCAGGGGGACGAGCGGTACTTC. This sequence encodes CASSQGDERYF.

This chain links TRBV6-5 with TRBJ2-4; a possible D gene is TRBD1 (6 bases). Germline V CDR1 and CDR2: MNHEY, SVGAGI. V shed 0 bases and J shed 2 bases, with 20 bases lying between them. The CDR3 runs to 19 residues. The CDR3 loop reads CASSYSADSGFLSKNIQYF. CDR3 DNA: TGTGCCAGCAGTTACTCGGCGGACAGCGGATTTTTGTCCAAAAACATTCAGTACTTC.

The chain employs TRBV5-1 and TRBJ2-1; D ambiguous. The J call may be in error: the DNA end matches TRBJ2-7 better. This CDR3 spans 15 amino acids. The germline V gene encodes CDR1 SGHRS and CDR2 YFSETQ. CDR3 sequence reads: CASSLGPIGSYEQYF. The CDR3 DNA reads TGCGCCAGCAGCTTGGGTCCTATAGGTAGCTACGAGCAGTACTTC.

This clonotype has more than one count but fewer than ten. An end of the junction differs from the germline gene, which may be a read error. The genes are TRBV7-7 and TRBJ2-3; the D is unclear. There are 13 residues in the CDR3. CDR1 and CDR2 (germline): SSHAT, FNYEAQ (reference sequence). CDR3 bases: TGTGCTAGCAGCTTAAAGCACACAGATACGCAGTATTTT. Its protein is CASSLKHTDTQYF.

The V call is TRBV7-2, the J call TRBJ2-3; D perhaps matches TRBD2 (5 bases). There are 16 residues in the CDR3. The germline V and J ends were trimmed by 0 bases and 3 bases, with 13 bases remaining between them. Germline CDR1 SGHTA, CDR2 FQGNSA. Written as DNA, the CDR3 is TGTGCCAGCAGCTTAGCGGAGGTCCCTTGGACAGATACGCAGTATTTT. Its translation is CASSLAEVPWTDTQYF. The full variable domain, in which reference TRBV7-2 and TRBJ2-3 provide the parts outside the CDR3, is GAGVSQSPSNKVTEKGKDVELRCDPISGHTALYWYRQSLGQGLEFLIYFQGNSAPDKSGLPSDRFSAERTGGSVSTLTIQRTQQEDSAVYLCASSLAEVPWTDTQYFGPGTRLTVL.

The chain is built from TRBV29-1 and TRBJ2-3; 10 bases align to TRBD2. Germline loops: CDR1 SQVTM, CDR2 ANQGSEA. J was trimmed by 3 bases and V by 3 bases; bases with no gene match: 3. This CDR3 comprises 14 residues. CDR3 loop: CSVDQGLATDTQYF. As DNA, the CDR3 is TGCAGCGTTGACCAGGGACTAGCGACAGATACGCAGTATTTT.